This TCR beta chain was identified during a study of blood T cell repertoires in COVID-19 (dated by TCRdb to 2020 to 2022). Looking at the study overall: Samples from collaborators originated in the United States, Italy and Spain and spanned both the acute and convalescent phases of COVID-19. The repertoires were made available in a free public database intended to serve as a resource for research on the immune response to SARS-CoV-2. Where available, HLA class I and class II types were obtained from metadata supplied by the sample provider rather than from assay-based typing. Samples came from the ongoing ImmuneRACE study (first 160 participants) plus 1,254 subjects from 6 global collaborators. The dataset comprised deeply sampled blood TCRbeta repertoires from subjects exposed to, actively infected with, or recovered from COVID-19. The prospective study material was composed of cDNA or gDNA derived from T cells, B-cell-depleted T cells, or PBMCs. Sample metadata almost always included a de-identified subject ID, COVID-19 status, age in years and sex. The research as a whole found: How much clinical and demographic metadata was included differed by source and by participant, and the metadata was provided uncurated.

Trimming takes 4 bases from V and 4 bases from J, and the germline ends sit 11 bases apart. Reading the germline V gene gives CDR1 SGHRS and CDR2 YFSETQ. Counted from cysteine to phenylalanine, this CDR3 has 13 amino acids. Only the CDR3 DNA is retained, 39 bases long and in frame from the first base. Participants in the prospective study were aged roughly 18 to 100 years, lived in about two dozen United States geographic areas, and enrolled through a virtual design. Cohort assignment in the prospective study relied on participant-reported clinical history from a screening survey and a study questionnaire. For ImmuneRACE Cohort 3, a participant was defined as recovered based on two consecutive negative NP/OP PCR tests, clearance by a healthcare professional, or resolution of symptoms. Each participant in the prospective study had whole blood, serum and a nasopharyngeal or oropharyngeal swab collected by mobile phlebotomists. Additional blood draws and questionnaires over an approximately two-month period could optionally be provided by prospective study participants. Prospective study blood samples were shipped either frozen or at room temperature before DNA extraction.

As regards this clone: This receptor's antigen is unknown. Base-call qualities are not available, and no considerably larger clone is one nucleotide away.

The immunoSEQ Assay, a bias-controlled multiplex PCR, was used to amplify TCRbeta CDR3 regions from genomic DNA. Per the source publication's procedure: Nucleated cell counts per sample were estimated from amplification of reference gene primers within the assay. To quantify the absolute abundance of each unique TCRbeta CDR3 rearrangement, sequence reads were collapsed and filtered. For each sample, productive Simpson clonality was calculated as the square root of Simpson's diversity index over productive rearrangements. Sourced from immuneACCESS, this table was stored by TCRdb with only in-frame sequences that have V and J called. A share of the clones is absent; for the studies checked, an unresolved V gene accounts for under half, and the remainder has no known explanation. D and trimming were read from the DNA, whereas the V and J calls and clone size are those reported in that table. The sample yields about 330,000 clones; about 89% were counted once. The ten largest clonotypes hold approximately 5% of the sample.

The sequence joins TRBV5-1 to TRBJ1-2; the D gene assignment is ambiguous. Sequenced sample: PBMCs or T cells enriched from blood (not recorded which). The receptor was derived from a woman aged 25 to 45 who had recovered from COVID-19. CDR3 region: CASSDSGPYGYTF. The nucleotides read TGCGCCAGCAGCGATTCAGGCCCCTATGGCTACACCTTC.